These 30 T cell receptor beta chains came from one sample sequenced in a study of response to subunit inactivated influenza vaccine. MiXCR, applied by TCRdb to the RT-PCR reads, yields one record per CDR3 protein. The data hold 500,000 to 600,000 distinct CDR3 sequences, with 13% observed a single time. The sequenced sample was PBMCs from blood, obtained 40 to 50 days after vaccination. Receptor source: a middle-aged man who received an inactivated influenza vaccine.

V usage is TRBV6-5 and J usage is TRBJ1-6; D is ambiguous. Per the germline V gene, CDR1 is MNHEY and CDR2 is SVGAGI. The ends were cut back, 8 bases at V and 10 bases at J, with 3 bases in the middle. This CDR3 comprises 9 residues. The CDR3 loop reads CASGSPLHF. DNA of the CDR3: TGTGCCAGCGGGTCACCCCTCCACTTT.

The rearrangement joins TRBV7-2 to TRBJ2-7; 7 positions match TRBD1. Germline CDR1 and CDR2: SGHTA and FQGNSA. Losses at the gene ends were 2 bases for V and 7 bases for J; bases not matched to a gene: 8. This CDR3 contains 14 residues. The CDR3, as DNA: TGTGCCAGCAGCTTATGGGCGCAGGGGGTGGAGCAGTACTTC. This translates into CASSLWAQGVEQYF. Full variable domain (remainder filled in from reference TRBV7-2 and TRBJ2-7): GAGVSQSPSNKVTEKGKDVELRCDPISGHTALYWYRQSLGQGLEFLIYFQGNSAPDKSGLPSDRFSAERTGGSVSTLTIQRTQQEDSAVYLCASSLWAQGVEQYFGPGTRLTVT.

This clonotype was seen repeatedly, ten times or more. The genes are TRBV5-1 and TRBJ1-5, with TRBD1 matching 7 bases. This CDR3 is 15 amino acids long. Looked up from germline, CDR1 is SGHRS and CDR2 is YFSETQ. With 4 bases clipped from V and 4 bases from J, the junction kept 8 bases outside the gene matches. For the CDR3, the DNA is TGCGCCAGCAGCCCGGCGACAGGGTTAAATCAGCCCCAGCATTTT. It specifies CASSPATGLNQPQHF.

The rearrangement links TRBV6-1 to TRBJ2-1; 9 positions agree with TRBD1. CDR1 is MNHNS, CDR2 SASEGT, per germline. CDR3 length: 16 amino acids. Losses at the gene ends were 6 bases for V and 3 bases for J; bases not matched to a gene: 9. CDR3 residues: CASSRDVGQGYNEQFF. The CDR3 DNA follows: TGTGCCAGCAGCCGAGACGTGGGACAGGGCTACAATGAGCAGTTCTTC.

This clonotype was observed a handful of times. The chain has TRBV20-1 and TRBJ1-4, with 7 bases identical to TRBD1. The CDR3 extends over 17 amino acids. The V and J ends lost 0 bases and 8 bases, in that order; junction bases with no gene match: 15. The V gene's germline CDR1 is DFQATT and CDR2 SNEGSKA (reference sequence). CDR3 in DNA: TGCAGTGCTAGAGATGTACGACAGGGCTGGTCTGACGAAAAACTGTTTTTT. This gives the protein CSARDVRQGWSDEKLFF.

This clonotype has at least ten counts. The CDR3 region has the DNA TGTGCCAGCAGCTTAGCTAGTCAGCCCCAGCATTTT. It is translated as CASSLASQPQHF. The chain has TRBV7-2 and TRBJ1-5; no definite D call. V shed 0 bases and J shed 6 bases, with 3 bases lying between them. The CDR3 spans 12 residues. Per germline, CDR1 SGHTA and CDR2 FQGNSA.

This clonotype occurred a few times. The chain uses TRBV4-2 and TRBJ2-1; TRBD2 aligns across 11 bases. The V gene's germline CDR1 is LGHNA and CDR2 YNFKEQ. This CDR3 has 16 residues. The ends lost 3 bases at V and 4 bases at J; junction bases unmatched: 5. The CDR3 coding sequence is TGTGCCAGCAGCCAGCCCGGGACTAGCGGTTACAATGAGCAGTTCTTC. Amino acids: CASSQPGTSGYNEQFF.

This clonotype showed up just a few times. This sequence joins TRBV28 and TRBJ2-5; D is uncertain. Germline values: CDR1 MDHEN, CDR2 SYDVKM. Trimming stripped 4 bases from V and 5 bases from J, with 8 bases between. CDR3 length: 12 residues. CDR3 protein: CASSSVLETQYF. CDR3 DNA: TGTGCCAGCAGTTCCGTATTGGAGACCCAGTACTTC.

The gene calls are TRBV28 and TRBJ2-7; D gene uncertain. The CDR3 loop spans 14 amino acids. Deletions cut 6 bases from V and 1 base from J, with 13 bases between. Germline assignment: CDR1 MDHEN and CDR2 SYDVKM. CDR3 in amino acids: CASSPKLSSYEQYF. In nucleotides, the CDR3 is TGTGCCAGCAGCCCTAAACTGAGTTCCTACGAGCAGTACTTC.

This clonotype was detected many times. The V and J genes are TRBV5-6 and TRBJ2-3; TRBD1 matches at 9 bases. This CDR3 region has 15 residues. The germline CDR1 and CDR2 sequences are SGHDT and YYEEEE. Trimming at V came to 5 bases and at J to 1 base, leaving 5 bases not matched to a gene. The CDR3 loop reads CASRPRDRGTDTQYF. Here the CDR3 DNA reads TGTGCCAGCAGACCCCGGGACAGGGGCACAGATACGCAGTATTTT.

The rearrangement uses TRBV6-5 and TRBJ2-1; TRBD2 matches at 15 bases. Losses at the gene ends were 4 bases for V and 10 bases for J; bases not matched to a gene: 8. This CDR3 is built from 16 residues. CDR1 and CDR2 from the germline V gene are MNHEY and SVGAGI. CDR3 DNA sequence: TGTGCCAGCAGTTCCGGACTAGCGGGAGGGGGCCTGGAGCAGTTCTTC. Translated: CASSSGLAGGGLEQFF.

At least ten counts were recorded for this clonotype. The J gene is TRBJ2-3, the V gene TRBV12-3 or TRBV12-4, with a tentative D call TRBD2 (6 bases). V was clipped by 1 base and J by 2 bases, with 10 bases between them. The CDR3 extends over 15 amino acids. CDR3 residues: CASSLGTTYTDTQYF. In nucleotides, the CDR3 is TGTGCCAGCAGTTTAGGGACTACCTACACAGATACGCAGTATTTT.

This clonotype showed up many times. The chain uses TRBV12-3 or TRBV12-4 and TRBJ2-7; 7 bases are a match to TRBD1. The V and J ends lost 5 bases and 0 bases, in that order; junction bases with no gene match: 7. This CDR3 region has 15 residues. DNA for the CDR3: TGTGCCAGCAGTCAATACAGGGGCAGCTCCTACGAGCAGTACTTC. This codes for CASSQYRGSSYEQYF.

The chain links TRBV7-8 to TRBJ2-7; 11 nucleotides match TRBD1. The CDR3 totals 16 residues. Looked up from germline, CDR1 is SGHVS and CDR2 is FQNEAQ. Unmatched junction bases numbered 7, after V lost 4 bases and J lost 2 bases. CDR3 residues: CASSSPEGQGAYEQYF. The CDR3 nucleotides are TGTGCCAGCAGCTCCCCCGAGGGACAGGGGGCCTACGAGCAGTACTTC.

This clonotype was counted a few times. The J gene is TRBJ1-1, the V gene TRBV7-9, with 7 nucleotides matching TRBD1. Germline V gives CDR1 SEHNR, CDR2 FQNEAQ (reference sequence). The CDR3 contains 17 residues. The ends lost 3 bases at V and 8 bases at J; junction bases unmatched: 18. CDR3 loop: CASSLWRFSDRAQEAFF. CDR3 bases: TGTGCCAGCAGCTTGTGGCGCTTTTCTGACAGGGCGCAGGAAGCTTTCTTT.

This clonotype was seen a handful of times. V gene TRBV20-1 combines with J gene TRBJ2-3; D may be TRBD1 (6 bases). Trimming pared 2 bases from V and 7 bases from J, leaving 10 bases between. Germline assignment: CDR1 DFQATT and CDR2 SNEGSKA (reference sequence). This CDR3 has 12 residues. The CDR3 DNA reads TGCAGTGCTAGACCGGACAGCTATACGCAGTATTTT. This sequence encodes CSARPDSYTQYF.

The V and J genes are TRBV3-1 and TRBJ2-3, with no clear D. This CDR3 spans 14 amino acids. The germline gives CDR1 LGHDT, CDR2 YNNKEL (reference sequence). Trimming cost V 4 bases and J 2 bases, with 10 bases left between them. The CDR3 reads CASSLGVVTDTQYF. CDR3 nucleotides: TGTGCCAGCAGCCTAGGAGTAGTCACAGATACGCAGTATTTT.

This clonotype has a count of ten or more. The rearrangement uses TRBV12-3 or TRBV12-4 and TRBJ2-4; D is unresolved. The CDR3 consists of 13 residues. V was trimmed by 3 bases and J by 2 bases, leaving 5 bases between them. The CDR3 sequence: CASSFGTKNIQYF. In nucleotides, the CDR3 is TGTGCCAGCAGTTTCGGCACCAAAAACATTCAGTACTTC.

This clonotype was counted a few times. This may come from a read error, since a much larger clone is one base off. J is TRBJ1-2 and V is TRBV28; no firm D call. CDR3 length: 12 residues. From germline, CDR1 is MDHEN and CDR2 SYDVKM. Deletions cut 3 bases from V and 3 bases from J, with 5 bases between. The CDR3 region has the DNA TGTGCCAGCAGTTTCGCAGACTATGGCTACACCTTC. It encodes CASSFADYGYTF.

This clonotype turned up a few times. This sequence joins TRBV10-3 and TRBJ2-3, with 10 nucleotides matching TRBD2. J gave up 3 bases and V 6 bases, and 6 bases lay outside the gene matches. This CDR3 comprises 15 residues. Germline V lookup: CDR1 ENHRY, CDR2 SYGVKD. The CDR3, as DNA: TGTGCCATCAGCAGGGCTAGCGGGGGAACAGATACGCAGTATTTT. This gives the protein CAISRASGGTDTQYF.

The chain employs TRBV12-3 or TRBV12-4 and TRBJ2-1; the match to TRBD2 covers 8 bases. The trim removed 4 bases at V and 5 bases at J, leaving 13 bases unmatched. The CDR3 totals 17 residues. In nucleotides, the CDR3 is TGTGCCAGCAGTTCTTCCACTACGGGAGGGCCCAACAATGAGCAGTTCTTC. This sequence encodes CASSSSTTGGPNNEQFF.

A remark on this clonotype: This could be a read error, since a much larger clone is one nucleotide away. The rearrangement uses TRBV12-3 or TRBV12-4 and TRBJ2-6, with 9 bases fitting TRBD1. The CDR3 has 16 residues. This CDR3 reads CASSRRDRDGASVLTF. The CDR3 DNA reads as TGTGCCAGCAGCCGCAGGGACAGGGATGGGGCCAGCGTCCTGACTTTC.

Here the CDR3 reads CASSLKTPGGGEQYF. The CDR3 DNA follows: TGTGCCAGCAGCCTTAAAACGCCCGGGGGCGGAGAGCAGTACTTC. The J gene is TRBJ2-7, the V gene TRBV7-4; D possibly uses TRBD1 or TRBD2 (6 bases each). The ends were cut back, 5 bases at V and 7 bases at J, with 21 bases in the middle. Germline V gene data show CDR1 as SGHVT and CDR2 as SQSDAQ. This CDR3 region has 15 residues.

Comment on this clonotype: Just one base apart from a much larger clone, this may be a read error. The CDR3 reads CATRTGNTEAFF. The DNA for the CDR3 is TGTGCCACCAGGACAGGGAACACTGAAGCTTTCTTT. This rearrangement joins TRBV7-9 to TRBJ1-1; 7 bases agree with TRBD1. The trim removed 10 bases at V and 1 base at J, leaving 3 bases unmatched. Germline V lookup: CDR1 SEHNR, CDR2 FQNEAQ (reference sequence). There are 12 residues in the CDR3.

This clonotype was seen just once. The chain uses TRBV2 and TRBJ2-2, with 10 positions matching TRBD2. CDR3 length: 16 residues. V was clipped by 8 bases and J by 4 bases; unmatched bases: 10. Germline CDR1 is SNHLY and CDR2 is FYNNEI. Here the CDR3 DNA reads TGTGCCAGCGGCGAACCGGGACTAGCGTCCACCGGGGAGCTGTTTTTT. Translated: CASGEPGLASTGELFF.

This clonotype was counted only a few times. The chain uses TRBV29-1 and TRBJ2-3; D might be TRBD2 (5 bases). Germline-derived CDR1 and CDR2 are SQVTM and ANQGSEA. CDR3 size: 13 residues. V lost 2 bases and J lost 5, with 11 bases in between. The CDR3 coding sequence is TGCAGCGTTGAAAGTGCGGGTCTAGATACGCAGTATTTT. Its protein is CSVESAGLDTQYF.

Ten or more counts support this clonotype. This sequence joins TRBV12-3 or TRBV12-4 and TRBJ1-5, with a possible D match to TRBD1 (6 bases). The V end lost 3 bases, the J end lost 4 bases, and 10 bases lay between the germline ends. This CDR3 has 14 amino acids. In DNA, the CDR3 is TGTGCCAGCAGTTTCAAAGGGGGAAATCAGCCCCAGCATTTT. Translating it yields CASSFKGGNQPQHF.

This clonotype appeared many times. The rearrangement uses TRBV6-5 and TRBJ2-1, with D unclear. This CDR3 is built from 13 residues. Trimming removed 4 bases at V and 5 bases at J, with 9 bases between. CDR1 and CDR2 from the germline V gene are MNHEY and SVGAGI. The CDR3 DNA is TGTGCCAGCAGTTCTGGACGGAACAATGAGCAGTTCTTC. Encoded protein: CASSSGRNNEQFF.

This clonotype was seen a handful of times. The chain links TRBV28 to TRBJ2-7; D unclear. V was trimmed by 3 bases and J by 4 bases, leaving 13 bases between them. The CDR3 length is 14 residues. Germline loops: CDR1 MDHEN, CDR2 SYDVKM. The CDR3 DNA sequence: TGTGCCAGCAGTTTGGCGGTCATACCATACGAGCAGTACTTC. This encodes CASSLAVIPYEQYF.

This clonotype was recorded a few times. This sequence joins TRBV7-9 and TRBJ2-1, with 12 bases that match TRBD2. The V gene's germline CDR1 is SEHNR and CDR2 FQNEAQ (reference sequence). The CDR3 runs 15 residues. The V and J ends lost 6 bases and 6 bases, in that order; junction bases with no gene match: 6. For the CDR3, the DNA is TGTGCCAGCAGTCTGACTAGCGGGGGCCCCAATGAGCAGTTCTTC. Its translation: CASSLTSGGPNEQFF.